Included here is one T cell receptor (beta chain) sequence, with context. Germline V gene data show CDR1 as LNHDA and CDR2 as SQIVND (reference sequence). The J segment lost 5 bases and the V segment lost 3 bases, leaving 7 bases of the junction unmatched. This CDR3 contains 14 residues. These data originate in a study of blood T cell repertoires in COVID-19. Libraries were prepared by immunoSEQ multiplex PCR; TCRdb keeps only in-frame clonotypes and omits some of them. The profile shows 170,000 or so clones, about 88% of them singletons. The sequenced sample consisted of peripheral blood. The chain carries TRBV19 and TRBJ2-7, with 7 bases lining up with TRBD1. This clonotype was obtained from a man aged 18 to 30 who had recovered from COVID-19. The CDR3: CASSMGTDVDEQYF. Here the CDR3 DNA reads TGTGCCAGTAGTATGGGGACAGACGTGGACGAGCAGTACTTC.